The T cell receptor beta chain under discussion was sequenced for a study of blood T cell repertoires in COVID-19 (dated by TCRdb to about 2020). Regarding the research as a whole: Collaborator samples came from the United States, Italy and Spain and covered acute and convalescent phases of COVID-19. Samples came from the ongoing ImmuneRACE study (first 160 participants) plus 1,254 subjects from 6 global collaborators. Where available, HLA class I and class II types were taken from metadata supplied by the sample provider and were not determined by assay-based typing. Nearly every sample came with metadata listing a de-identified subject ID, COVID-19 status, age in years and sex. The repertoires were released in a freely available public database meant as a resource for research on the immune response to SARS-CoV-2. Deeply sampled blood TCRbeta repertoires from subjects exposed to, actively infected with, or recovered from COVID-19 were included in the dataset. The prospective study material was composed of cDNA or gDNA derived from T cells, B-cell-depleted T cells, or PBMCs. Study-level results and caveats: How much clinical and demographic metadata was included differed by source and by participant, and the metadata was provided uncurated.

TCRbeta CDR3 regions were amplified from genomic DNA by means of the immunoSEQ Assay, a bias-controlled multiplex PCR. The authors' analysis ran thus. The number of nucleated cells in each sample was estimated from the amplification of reference gene primers within the assay. To quantify the absolute abundance of each unique TCRbeta CDR3 rearrangement, sequence reads were collapsed and filtered. For each sample, productive Simpson clonality was calculated by taking the square root of Simpson's diversity index across productive rearrangements. The table was pulled from immuneACCESS by TCRdb, which kept in-frame rearrangements only. Such tables lose some clones; where checked, under half of the loss comes from unresolved V genes, and the rest has no known cause. The D gene and trimming were derived from the DNA, and the V and J assignments and clone size from that table. A total of approximately 70,000 clones appear in this sample, 91% of them only once. The ten largest clones represent less than 9% of the sample.

One collaborating source in Seattle enrolled patients during active infection and followed them longitudinally through the course of disease. Whole blood was collected in K2EDTA tubes by collaborating institutions according to the institutions' own protocols. For TCRbeta analysis, collaborators shipped samples in one of three forms: frozen whole blood, isolated PBMCs, or DNA extracted from either of those sample types. As to this clone: Its antigen target is currently unknown. There are no base qualities to consult, and no much larger clone falls within one base.

Sequenced: peripheral blood. The TCR sequence derives from a man between 40 and 49 years old with COVID-19, enrolled during active disease.

The DNA sequence follows: TGTGCCAGCAGCTTACGACTAGCCGAGAACAATGAGCAGTTCTTC. It translates as CASSLRLAENNEQFF. The rearranged segments are TRBV7-2 and TRBJ2-1; the junction holds 7 bases that match TRBD2. The germline V gene provides CDR1 SGHTA and CDR2 FQGNSA. The CDR3 runs 15 residues from the cysteine to the phenylalanine. Just CDR3 DNA is preserved here, 45 bases in frame from base 1. Germline trimming amounts to 2 bases on V and 5 bases on J, with 6 as the count of junction bases outside the gene matches.